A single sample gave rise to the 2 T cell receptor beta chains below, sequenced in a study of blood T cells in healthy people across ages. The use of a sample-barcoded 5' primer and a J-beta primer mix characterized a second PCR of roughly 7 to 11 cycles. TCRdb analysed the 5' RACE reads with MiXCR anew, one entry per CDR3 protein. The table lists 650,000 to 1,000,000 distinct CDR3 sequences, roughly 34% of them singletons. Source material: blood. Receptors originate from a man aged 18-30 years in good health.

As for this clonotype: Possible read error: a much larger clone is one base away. CDR3 DNA: TGTGCCAGCAGTTCAATCCGGGTGGTTACAGATACGCAGTATTTT. This encodes CASSSIRVVTDTQYF. The rearrangement joins TRBV12-3 or TRBV12-4 to TRBJ2-3, with no clear D. V was shortened by 4 bases and J by 3 bases, with 14 bases between the two germline ends. The CDR3 has 15 amino acids.

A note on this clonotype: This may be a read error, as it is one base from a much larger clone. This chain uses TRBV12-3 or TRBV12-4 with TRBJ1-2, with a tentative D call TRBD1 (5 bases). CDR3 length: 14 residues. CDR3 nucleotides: TGTGTCAGCAGTTTGGGACCGCCGGACTATGGCTACACCTTC. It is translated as CVSSLGPPDYGYTF.